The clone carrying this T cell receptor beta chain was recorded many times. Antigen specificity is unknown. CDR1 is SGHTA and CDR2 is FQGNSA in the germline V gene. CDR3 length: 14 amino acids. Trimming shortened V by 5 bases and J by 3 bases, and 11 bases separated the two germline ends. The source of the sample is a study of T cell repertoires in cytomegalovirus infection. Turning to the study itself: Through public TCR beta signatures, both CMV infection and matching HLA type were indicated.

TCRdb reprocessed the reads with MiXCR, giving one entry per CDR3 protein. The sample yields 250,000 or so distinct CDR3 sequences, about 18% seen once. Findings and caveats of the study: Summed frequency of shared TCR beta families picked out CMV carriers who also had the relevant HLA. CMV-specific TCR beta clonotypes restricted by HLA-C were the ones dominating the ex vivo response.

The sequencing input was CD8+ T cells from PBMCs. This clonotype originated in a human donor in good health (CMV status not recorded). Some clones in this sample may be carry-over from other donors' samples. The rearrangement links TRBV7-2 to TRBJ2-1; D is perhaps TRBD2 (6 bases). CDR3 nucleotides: TGTGCCAGCAGCCGGGACTCCAACTACAATGAGCAGTTCTTC. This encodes CASSRDSNYNEQFF.